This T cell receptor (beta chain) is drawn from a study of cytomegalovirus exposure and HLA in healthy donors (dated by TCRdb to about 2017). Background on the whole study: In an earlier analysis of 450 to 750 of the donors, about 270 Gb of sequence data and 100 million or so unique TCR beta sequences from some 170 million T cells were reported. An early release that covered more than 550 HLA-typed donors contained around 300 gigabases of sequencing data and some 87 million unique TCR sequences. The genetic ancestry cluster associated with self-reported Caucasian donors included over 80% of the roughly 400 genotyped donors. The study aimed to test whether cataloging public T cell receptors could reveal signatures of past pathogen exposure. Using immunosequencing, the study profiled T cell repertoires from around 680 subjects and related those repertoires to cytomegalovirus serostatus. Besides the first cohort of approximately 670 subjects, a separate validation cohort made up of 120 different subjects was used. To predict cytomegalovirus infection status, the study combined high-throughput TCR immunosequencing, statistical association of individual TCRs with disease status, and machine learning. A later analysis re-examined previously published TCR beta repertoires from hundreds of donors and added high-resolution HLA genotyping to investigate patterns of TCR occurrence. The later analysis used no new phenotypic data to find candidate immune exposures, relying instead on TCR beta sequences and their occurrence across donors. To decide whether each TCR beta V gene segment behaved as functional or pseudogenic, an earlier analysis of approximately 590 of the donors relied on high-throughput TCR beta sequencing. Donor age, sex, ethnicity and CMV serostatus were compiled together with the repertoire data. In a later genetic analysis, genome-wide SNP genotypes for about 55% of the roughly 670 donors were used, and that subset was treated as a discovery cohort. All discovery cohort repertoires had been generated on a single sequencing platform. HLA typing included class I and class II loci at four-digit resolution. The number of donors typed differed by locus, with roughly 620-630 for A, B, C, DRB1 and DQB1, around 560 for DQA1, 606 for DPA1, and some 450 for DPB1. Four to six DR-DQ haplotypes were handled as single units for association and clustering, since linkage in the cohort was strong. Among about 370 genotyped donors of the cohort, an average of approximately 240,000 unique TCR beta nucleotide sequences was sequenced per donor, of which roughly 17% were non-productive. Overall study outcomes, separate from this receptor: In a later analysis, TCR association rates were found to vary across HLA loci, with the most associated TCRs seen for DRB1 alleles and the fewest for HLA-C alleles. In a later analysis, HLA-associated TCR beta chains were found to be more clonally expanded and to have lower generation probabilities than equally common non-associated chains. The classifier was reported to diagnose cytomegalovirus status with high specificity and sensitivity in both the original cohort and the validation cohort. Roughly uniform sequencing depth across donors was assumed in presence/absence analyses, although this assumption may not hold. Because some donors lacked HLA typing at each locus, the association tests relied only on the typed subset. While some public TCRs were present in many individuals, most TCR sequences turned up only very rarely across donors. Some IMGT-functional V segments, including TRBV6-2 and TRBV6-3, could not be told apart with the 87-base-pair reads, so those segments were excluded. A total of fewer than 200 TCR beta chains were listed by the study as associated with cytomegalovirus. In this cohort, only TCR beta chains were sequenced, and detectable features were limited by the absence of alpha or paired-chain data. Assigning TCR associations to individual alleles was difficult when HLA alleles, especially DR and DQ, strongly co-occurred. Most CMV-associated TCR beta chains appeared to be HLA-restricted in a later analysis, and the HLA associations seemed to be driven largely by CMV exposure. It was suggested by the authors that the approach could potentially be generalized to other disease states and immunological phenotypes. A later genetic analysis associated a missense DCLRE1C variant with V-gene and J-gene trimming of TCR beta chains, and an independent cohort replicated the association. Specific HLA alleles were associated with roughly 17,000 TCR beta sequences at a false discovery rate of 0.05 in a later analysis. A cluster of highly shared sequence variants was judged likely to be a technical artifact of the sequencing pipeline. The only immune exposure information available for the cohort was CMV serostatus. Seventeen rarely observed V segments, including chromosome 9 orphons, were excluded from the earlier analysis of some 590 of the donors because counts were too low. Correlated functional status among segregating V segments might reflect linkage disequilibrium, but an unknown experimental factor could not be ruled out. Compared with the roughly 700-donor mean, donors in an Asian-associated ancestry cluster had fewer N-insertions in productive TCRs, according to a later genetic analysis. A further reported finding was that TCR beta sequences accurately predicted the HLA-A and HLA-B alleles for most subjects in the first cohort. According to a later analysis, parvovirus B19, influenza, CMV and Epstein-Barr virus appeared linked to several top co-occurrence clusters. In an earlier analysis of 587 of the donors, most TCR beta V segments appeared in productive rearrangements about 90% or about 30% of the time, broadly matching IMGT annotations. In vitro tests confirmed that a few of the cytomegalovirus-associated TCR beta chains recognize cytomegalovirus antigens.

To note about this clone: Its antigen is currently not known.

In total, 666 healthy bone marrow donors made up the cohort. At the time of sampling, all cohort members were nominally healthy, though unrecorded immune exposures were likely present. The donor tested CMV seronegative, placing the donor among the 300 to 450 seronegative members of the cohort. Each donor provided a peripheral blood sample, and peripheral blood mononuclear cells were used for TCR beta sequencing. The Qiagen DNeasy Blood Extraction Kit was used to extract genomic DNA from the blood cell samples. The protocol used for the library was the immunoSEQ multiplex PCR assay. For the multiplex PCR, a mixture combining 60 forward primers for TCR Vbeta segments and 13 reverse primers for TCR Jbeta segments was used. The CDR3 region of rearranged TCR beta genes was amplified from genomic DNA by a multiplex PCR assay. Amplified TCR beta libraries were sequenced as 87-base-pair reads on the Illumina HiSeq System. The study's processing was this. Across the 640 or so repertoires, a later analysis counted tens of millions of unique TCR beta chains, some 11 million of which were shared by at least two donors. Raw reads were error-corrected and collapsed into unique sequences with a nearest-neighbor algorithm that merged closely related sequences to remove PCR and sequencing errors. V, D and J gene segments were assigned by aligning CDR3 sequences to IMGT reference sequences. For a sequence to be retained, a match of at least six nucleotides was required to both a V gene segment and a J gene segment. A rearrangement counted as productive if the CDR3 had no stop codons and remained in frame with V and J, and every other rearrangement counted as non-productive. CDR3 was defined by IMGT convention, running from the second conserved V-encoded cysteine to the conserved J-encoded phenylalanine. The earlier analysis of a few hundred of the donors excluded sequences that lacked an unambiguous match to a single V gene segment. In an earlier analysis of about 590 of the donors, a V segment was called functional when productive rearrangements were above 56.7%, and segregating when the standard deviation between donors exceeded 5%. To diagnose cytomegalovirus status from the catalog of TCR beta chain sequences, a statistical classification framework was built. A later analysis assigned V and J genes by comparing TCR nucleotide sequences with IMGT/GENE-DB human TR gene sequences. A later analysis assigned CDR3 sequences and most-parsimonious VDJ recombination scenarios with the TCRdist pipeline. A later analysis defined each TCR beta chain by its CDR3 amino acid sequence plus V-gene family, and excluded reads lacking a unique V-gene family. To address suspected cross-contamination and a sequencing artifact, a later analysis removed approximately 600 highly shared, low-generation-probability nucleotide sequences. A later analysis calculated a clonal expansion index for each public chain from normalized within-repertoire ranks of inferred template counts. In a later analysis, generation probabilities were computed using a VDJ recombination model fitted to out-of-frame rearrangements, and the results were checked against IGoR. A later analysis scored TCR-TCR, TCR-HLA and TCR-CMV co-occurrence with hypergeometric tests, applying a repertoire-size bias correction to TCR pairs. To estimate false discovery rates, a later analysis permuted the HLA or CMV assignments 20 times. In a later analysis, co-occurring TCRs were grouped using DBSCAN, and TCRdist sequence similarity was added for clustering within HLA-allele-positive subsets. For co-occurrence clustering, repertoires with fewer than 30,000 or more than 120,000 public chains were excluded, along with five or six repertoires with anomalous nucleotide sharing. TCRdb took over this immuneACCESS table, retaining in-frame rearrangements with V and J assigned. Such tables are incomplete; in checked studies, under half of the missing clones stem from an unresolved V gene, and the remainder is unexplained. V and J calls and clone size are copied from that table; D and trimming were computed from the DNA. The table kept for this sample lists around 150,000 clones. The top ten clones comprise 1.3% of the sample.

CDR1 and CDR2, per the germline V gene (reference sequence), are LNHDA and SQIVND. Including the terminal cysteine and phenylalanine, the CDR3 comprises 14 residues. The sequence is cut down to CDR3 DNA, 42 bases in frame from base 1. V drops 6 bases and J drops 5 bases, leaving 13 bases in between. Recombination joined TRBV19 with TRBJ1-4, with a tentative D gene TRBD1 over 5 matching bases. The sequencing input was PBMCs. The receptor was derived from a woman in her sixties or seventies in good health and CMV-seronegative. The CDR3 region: CASRGGGKNEKLFF. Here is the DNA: TGTGCCAGTAGGGGCGGGGGGAAGAATGAAAAACTGTTTTTT.